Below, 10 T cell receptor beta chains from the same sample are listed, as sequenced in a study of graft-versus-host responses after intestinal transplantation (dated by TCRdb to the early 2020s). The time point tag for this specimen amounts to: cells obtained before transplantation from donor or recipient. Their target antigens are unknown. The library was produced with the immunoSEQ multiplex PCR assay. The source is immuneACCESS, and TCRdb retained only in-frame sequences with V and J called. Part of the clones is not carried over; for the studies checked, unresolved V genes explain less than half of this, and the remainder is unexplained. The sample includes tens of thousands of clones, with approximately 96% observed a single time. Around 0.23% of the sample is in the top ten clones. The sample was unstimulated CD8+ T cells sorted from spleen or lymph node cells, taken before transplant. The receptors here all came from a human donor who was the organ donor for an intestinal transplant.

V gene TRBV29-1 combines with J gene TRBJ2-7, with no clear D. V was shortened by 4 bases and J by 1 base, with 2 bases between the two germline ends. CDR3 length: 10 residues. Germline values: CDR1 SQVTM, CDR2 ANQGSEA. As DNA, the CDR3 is TGCAGCGTTGTATCCTACGAGCAGTACTTC. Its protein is CSVVSYEQYF.

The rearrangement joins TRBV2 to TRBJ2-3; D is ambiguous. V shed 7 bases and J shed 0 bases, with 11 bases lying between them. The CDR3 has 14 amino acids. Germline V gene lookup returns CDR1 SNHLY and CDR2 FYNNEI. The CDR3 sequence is CASKVQSSTDTQYF. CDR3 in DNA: TGTGCCAGCAAGGTCCAGTCGAGCACAGATACGCAGTATTTT.

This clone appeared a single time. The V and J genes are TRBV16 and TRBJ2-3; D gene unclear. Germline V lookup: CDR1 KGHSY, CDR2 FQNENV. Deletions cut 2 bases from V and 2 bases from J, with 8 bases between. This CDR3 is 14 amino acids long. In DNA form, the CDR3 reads TGTGCCAGCAGCCAAACTACTAACACAGATACGCAGTATTTT. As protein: CASSQTTNTDTQYF. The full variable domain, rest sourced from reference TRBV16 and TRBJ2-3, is GEEVAQTPKHLVRGEGQKAKLYCAPIKGHSYVFWYQQVLKNEFKFLISFQNENVFDETGMPKERFSAKCLPNSPCSLEIQATKLEDSAVYFCASSQTTNTDTQYFGPGTRLTVL.

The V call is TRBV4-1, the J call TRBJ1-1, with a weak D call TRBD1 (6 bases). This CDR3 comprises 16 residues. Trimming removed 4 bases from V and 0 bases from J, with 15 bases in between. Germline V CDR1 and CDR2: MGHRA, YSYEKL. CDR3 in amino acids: CASSPDEGQLNTEAFF. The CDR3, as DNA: TGCGCCAGCAGCCCTGACGAAGGACAGTTGAACACTGAAGCTTTCTTT.

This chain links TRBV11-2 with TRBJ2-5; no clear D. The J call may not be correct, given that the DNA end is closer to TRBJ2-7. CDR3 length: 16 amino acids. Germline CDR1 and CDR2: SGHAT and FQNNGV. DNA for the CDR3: TGTGCCAGCAGCTTAGATCAACAGTCCTACGGCTACGAGCAGTACTTC. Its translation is CASSLDQQSYGYEQYF.

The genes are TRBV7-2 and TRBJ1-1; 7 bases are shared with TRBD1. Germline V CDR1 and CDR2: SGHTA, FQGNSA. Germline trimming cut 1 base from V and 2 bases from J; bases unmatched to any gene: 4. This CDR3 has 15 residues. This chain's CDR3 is CASSLDGGGNTEAFF. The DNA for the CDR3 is TGTGCCAGCAGCTTAGATGGAGGGGGCAACACTGAAGCTTTCTTT.

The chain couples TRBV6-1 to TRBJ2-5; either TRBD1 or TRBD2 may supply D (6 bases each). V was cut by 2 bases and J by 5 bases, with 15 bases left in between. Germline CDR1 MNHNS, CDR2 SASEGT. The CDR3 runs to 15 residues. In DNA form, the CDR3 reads TGTGCCAGCAGTGAATCCGGGGGCACCGGGGAGACCCAGTACTTC. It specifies CASSESGGTGETQYF.

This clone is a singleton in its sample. CDR3 DNA sequence: TGTGCCAGCAGTTTCTTCCCGACAGGGGGTCCCAAAAACATTCAGTACTTC. Its protein is CASSFFPTGGPKNIQYF. This chain joins TRBV27 and TRBJ2-4; TRBD1 agrees at 9 bases. With 3 bases clipped from V and 2 bases from J, the junction kept 8 bases outside the gene matches. Looked up from germline, CDR1 is MNHEY and CDR2 is SMNVEV (reference sequence). There are 17 residues in the CDR3.

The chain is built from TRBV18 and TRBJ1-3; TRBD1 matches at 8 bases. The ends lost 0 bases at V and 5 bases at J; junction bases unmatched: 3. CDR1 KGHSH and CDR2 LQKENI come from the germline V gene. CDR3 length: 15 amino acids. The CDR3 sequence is CASSPPTGERNTIYF. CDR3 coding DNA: TGTGCCAGCTCACCACCGACAGGGGAGAGAAACACCATATATTTT.

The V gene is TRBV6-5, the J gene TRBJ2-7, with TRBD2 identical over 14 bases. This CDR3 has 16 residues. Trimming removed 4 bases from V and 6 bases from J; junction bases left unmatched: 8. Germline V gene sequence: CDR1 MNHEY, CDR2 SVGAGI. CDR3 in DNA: TGTGCCAGCAGTTTCTCGGGACTAGCGGGGGAACGCGAGCAGTACTTC. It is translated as CASSFSGLAGEREQYF.